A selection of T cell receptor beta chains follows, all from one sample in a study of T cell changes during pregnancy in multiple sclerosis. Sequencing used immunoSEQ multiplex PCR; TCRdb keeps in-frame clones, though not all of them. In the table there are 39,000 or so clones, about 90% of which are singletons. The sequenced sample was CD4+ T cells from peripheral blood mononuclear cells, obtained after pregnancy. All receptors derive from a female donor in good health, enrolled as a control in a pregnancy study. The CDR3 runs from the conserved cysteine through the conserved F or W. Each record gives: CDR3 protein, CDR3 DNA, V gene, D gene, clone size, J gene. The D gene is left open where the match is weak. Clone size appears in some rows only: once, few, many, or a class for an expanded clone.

CASSRARAYEQYF | TGTGCCAGTAGTAGGGCCAGGGCCTACGAGCAGTACTTC | TRBV19 | - | - | TRBJ2-7
CASSLVSTSGGAKNEQFF | TGTGCCAGCAGCTTAGTAAGCACTAGCGGGGGGGCAAAAAATGAGCAGTTCTTC | TRBV7-2 | TRBD2 | - | TRBJ2-1
CASSSGGNSPLHF | TGTGCCAGCAGTTCCGGGGGGAATTCACCCCTCCACTTT | TRBV6-6 | - | - | TRBJ1-6
CASSYGTGGEQYF | TGTGCCAGCAGTTACGGGACAGGGGGCGAGCAGTACTTC | TRBV6-5 | TRBD1 | few | TRBJ2-7
CASSLVGTGMRNTEAFF | TGTGCCAGCAGCTTAGTGGGAACAGGGATGAGGAACACTGAAGCTTTCTTT | TRBV7-9 | - | - | TRBJ1-1
CATSTRDRIYNEQFF | TGTGCCACCAGCACCCGGGACAGGATATACAATGAGCAGTTCTTC | TRBV15 | TRBD1 | - | TRBJ2-1
CASAPGDRGVNEQFF | TGTGCTAGTGCTCCAGGGGACAGGGGGGTAAATGAGCAGTTCTTC | TRBV12-5 | TRBD1 | once | TRBJ2-1
CASSGALAGNTGELFF | TGTGCCAGCAGCGGGGCACTAGCGGGGAACACCGGGGAGCTGTTTTTT | TRBV11-3 | TRBD2 | - | TRBJ2-2
CASSPLAGVQETQYF | TGTGCCAGCAGTCCGCTAGCGGGGGTTCAAGAGACCCAGTACTTC | TRBV6-5 | TRBD2 | - | TRBJ2-5
CASSVMVRDTIYF | TGTGCCAGCAGCGTTATGGTCCGGGACACCATATATTTT | TRBV7-9 | - | - | TRBJ1-3
CAIAPDRGRADTQYF | TGTGCCATCGCGCCTGACAGGGGACGGGCAGATACGCAGTATTTT | TRBV6-5 | TRBD1 | few | TRBJ2-3